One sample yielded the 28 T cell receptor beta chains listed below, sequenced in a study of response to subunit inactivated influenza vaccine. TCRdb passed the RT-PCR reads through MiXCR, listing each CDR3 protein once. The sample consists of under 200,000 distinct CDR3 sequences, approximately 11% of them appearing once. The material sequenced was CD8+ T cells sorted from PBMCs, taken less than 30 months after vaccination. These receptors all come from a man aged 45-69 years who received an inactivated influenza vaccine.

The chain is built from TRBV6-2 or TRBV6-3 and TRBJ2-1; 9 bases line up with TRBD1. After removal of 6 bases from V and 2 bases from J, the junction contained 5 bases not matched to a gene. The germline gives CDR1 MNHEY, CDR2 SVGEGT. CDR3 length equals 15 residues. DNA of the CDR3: TGTGCCAGCAGGATGACAGGGGGTCCCTACAATGAGCAGTTCTTC. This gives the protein CASRMTGGPYNEQFF.

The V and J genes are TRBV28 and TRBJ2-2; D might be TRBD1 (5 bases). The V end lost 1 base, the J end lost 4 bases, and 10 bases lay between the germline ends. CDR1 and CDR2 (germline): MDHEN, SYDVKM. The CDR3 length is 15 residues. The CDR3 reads CASSLFRVITGELFF. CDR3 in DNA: TGTGCCAGCAGTTTATTCAGGGTCATCACCGGGGAGCTGTTTTTT.

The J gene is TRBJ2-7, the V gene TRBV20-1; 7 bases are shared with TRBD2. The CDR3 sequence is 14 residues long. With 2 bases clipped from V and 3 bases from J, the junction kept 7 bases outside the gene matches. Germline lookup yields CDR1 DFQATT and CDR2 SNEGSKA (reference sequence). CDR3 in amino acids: CSARKRGKDYEQYF. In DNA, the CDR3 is TGCAGTGCTAGAAAGCGGGGTAAGGACTACGAGCAGTACTTC.

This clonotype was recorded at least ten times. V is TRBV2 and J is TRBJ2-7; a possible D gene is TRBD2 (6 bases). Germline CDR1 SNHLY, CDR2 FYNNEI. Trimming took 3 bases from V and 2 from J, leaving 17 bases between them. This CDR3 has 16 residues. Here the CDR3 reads CASSDPRARLAYEQYF. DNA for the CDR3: TGTGCCAGCAGTGATCCCCGGGCAAGACTAGCCTACGAGCAGTACTTC.

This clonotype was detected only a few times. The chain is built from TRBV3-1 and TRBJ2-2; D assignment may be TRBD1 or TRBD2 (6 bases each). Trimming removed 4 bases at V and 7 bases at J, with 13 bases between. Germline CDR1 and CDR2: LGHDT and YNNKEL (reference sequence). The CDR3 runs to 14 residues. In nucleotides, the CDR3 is TGTGCCAGCAGCCGAATACAGGGAGGCGGGGAGCTGTTTTTT. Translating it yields CASSRIQGGGELFF.

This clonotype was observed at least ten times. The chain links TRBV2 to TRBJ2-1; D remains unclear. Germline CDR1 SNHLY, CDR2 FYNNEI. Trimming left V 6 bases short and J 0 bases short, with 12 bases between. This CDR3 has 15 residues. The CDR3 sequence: CASRSGGLSYNEQFF. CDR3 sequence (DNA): TGTGCCAGCAGGTCCGGTGGGCTCTCCTACAATGAGCAGTTCTTC.

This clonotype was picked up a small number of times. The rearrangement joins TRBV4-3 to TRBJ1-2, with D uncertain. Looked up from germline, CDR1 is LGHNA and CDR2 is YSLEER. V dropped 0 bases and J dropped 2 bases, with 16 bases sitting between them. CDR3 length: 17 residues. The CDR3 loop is CASSQDQRSSGNYGYTF. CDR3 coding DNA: TGCGCCAGCAGCCAAGATCAAAGAAGCTCGGGAAACTATGGCTACACCTTC.

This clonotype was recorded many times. The CDR3 bases are TGTGCCAGCAGTTACTCGAGTAATGGACAGTTCCTCCCCTACGAGCAGTACTTC. Amino acid sequence: CASSYSSNGQFLPYEQYF. The chain combines TRBV6-5 with TRBJ2-7, with a possible D match to TRBD1 (6 bases). The germline V and J ends were trimmed by 0 bases and 2 bases, with 20 bases remaining between them. There are 18 residues in the CDR3. Germline CDR1 reads MNHEY; CDR2 reads SVGAGI.

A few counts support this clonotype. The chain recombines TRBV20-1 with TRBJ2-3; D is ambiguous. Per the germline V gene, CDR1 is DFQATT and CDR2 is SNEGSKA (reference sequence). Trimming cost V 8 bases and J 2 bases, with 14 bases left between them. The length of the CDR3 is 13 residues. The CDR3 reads CSTKGSFTDTQYF. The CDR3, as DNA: TGCAGTACCAAGGGCAGTTTCACAGATACGCAGTATTTT.

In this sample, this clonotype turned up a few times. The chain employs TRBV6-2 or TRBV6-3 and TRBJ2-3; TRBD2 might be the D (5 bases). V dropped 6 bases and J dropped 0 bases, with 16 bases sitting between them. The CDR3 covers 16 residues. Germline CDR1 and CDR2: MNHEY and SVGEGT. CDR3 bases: TGTGCCAGCAGCCCCCCCCGGGGAAAGAGCACAGATACGCAGTATTTT. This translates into CASSPPRGKSTDTQYF.

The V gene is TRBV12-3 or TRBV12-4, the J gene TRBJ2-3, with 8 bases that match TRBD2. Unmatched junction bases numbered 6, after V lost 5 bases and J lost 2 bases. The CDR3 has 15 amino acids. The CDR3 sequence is CASSPTSGFTDTQYF. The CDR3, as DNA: TGTGCCAGCAGTCCCACTAGCGGATTCACAGATACGCAGTATTTT.

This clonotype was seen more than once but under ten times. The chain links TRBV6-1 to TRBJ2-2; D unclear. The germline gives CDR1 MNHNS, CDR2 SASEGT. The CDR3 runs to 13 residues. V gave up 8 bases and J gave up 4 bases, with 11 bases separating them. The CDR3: CASQYGVTGELFF. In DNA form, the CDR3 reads TGTGCCAGCCAATATGGGGTCACCGGGGAGCTGTTTTTT.

The CDR3 bases are TGTGCCAGCAGCGTTAGTGACACTGAAGCTTTCTTT. Protein product: CASSVSDTEAFF. The chain is built from TRBV9 and TRBJ1-1; D unresolved. Germline CDR1 reads SGDLS; CDR2 reads YYNGEE. V was shortened by 2 bases and J by 3 bases, with 5 bases between the two germline ends. The CDR3 has 12 residues.

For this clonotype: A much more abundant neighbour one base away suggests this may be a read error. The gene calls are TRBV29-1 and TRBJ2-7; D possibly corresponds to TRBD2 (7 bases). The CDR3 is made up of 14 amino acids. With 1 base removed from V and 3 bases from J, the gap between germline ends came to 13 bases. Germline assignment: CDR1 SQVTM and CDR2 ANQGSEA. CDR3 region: CSVEVQGGSYEQYF. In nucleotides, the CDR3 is TGCAGCGTTGAAGTACAGGGAGGGAGCTACGAGCAGTACTTC.

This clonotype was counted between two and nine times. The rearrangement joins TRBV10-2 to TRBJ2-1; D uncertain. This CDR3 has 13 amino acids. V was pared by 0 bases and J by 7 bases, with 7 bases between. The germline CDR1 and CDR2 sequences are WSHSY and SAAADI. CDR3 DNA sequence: TGCGCCAGCAGTGAGTCGACTTGGAATGAGCAGTTCTTC. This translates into CASSESTWNEQFF.

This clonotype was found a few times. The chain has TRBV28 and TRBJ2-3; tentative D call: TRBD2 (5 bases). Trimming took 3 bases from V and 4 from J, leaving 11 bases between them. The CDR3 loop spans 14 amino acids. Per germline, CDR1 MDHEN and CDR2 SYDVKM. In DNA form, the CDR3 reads TGTGCCAGCAGTTTGAGAGGGAACGCAGATACGCAGTATTTT. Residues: CASSLRGNADTQYF.

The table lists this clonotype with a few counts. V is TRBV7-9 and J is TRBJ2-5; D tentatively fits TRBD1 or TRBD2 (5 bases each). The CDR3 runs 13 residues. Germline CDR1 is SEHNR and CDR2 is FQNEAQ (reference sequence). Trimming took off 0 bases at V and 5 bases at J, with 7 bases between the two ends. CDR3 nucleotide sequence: TGTGCCAGCAGCTTAGCTGGGGACGAGACCCAGTACTTC. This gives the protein CASSLAGDETQYF. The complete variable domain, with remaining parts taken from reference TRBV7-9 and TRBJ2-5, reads DTGVSQNPRHKITKRGQNVTFRCDPISEHNRLYWYRQTLGQGPEFLTYFQNEAQLEKSRLLSDRFSAERPKGSFSTLEIQRTEQGDSAMYLCASSLAGDETQYFGPGTRLLVL.

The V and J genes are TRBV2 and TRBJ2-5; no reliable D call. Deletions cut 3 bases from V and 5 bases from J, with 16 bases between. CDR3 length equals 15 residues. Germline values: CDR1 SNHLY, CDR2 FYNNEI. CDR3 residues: CASSDGRRIRETQYF. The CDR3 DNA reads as TGTGCCAGCAGTGATGGGCGGCGGATTCGGGAGACCCAGTACTTC.

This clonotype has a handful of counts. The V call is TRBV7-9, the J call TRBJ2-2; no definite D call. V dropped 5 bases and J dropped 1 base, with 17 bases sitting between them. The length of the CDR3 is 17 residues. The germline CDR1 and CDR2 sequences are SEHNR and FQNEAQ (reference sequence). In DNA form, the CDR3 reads TGTGCCAGCAGCCATAGCCTGGTACTGCTGAACACCGGGGAGCTGTTTTTT. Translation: CASSHSLVLLNTGELFF.

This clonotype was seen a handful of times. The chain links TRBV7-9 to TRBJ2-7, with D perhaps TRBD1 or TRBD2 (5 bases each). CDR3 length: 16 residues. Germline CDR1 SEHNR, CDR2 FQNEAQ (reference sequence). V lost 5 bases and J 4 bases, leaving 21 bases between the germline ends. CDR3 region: CASSPPTGTGFYEQYF. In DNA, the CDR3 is TGTGCCAGCAGCCCCCCAACGGGGACCGGGTTTTACGAGCAGTACTTC. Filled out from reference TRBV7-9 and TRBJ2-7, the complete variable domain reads DTGVSQNPRHKITKRGQNVTFRCDPISEHNRLYWYRQTLGQGPEFLTYFQNEAQLEKSRLLSDRFSAERPKGSFSTLEIQRTEQGDSAMYLCASSPPTGTGFYEQYFGPGTRLTVT.

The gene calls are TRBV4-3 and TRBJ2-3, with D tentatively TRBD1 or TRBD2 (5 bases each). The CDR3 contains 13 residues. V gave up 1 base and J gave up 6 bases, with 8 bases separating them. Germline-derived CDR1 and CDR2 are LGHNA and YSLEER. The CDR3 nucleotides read TGCGCCAGCAGCCAAGCCTGGGGGGATACGCAGTATTTT. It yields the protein CASSQAWGDTQYF.

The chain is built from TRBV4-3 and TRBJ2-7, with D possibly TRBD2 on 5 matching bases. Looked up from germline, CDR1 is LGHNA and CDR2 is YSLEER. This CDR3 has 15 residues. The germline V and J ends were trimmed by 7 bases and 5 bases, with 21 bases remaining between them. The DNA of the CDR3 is TGCGCCAGCACCGTCTTCGAGAGGGATCGACACGAGCAGTACTTC. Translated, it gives CASTVFERDRHEQYF.

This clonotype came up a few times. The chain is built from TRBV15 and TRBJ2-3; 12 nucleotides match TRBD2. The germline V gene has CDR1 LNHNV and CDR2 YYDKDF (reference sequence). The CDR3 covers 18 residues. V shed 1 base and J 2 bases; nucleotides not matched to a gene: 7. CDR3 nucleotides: TGTGCCACCAGCAGAGTCCTTCTAGCGGGAGGGCCCACAGATACGCAGTATTTT. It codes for CATSRVLLAGGPTDTQYF.

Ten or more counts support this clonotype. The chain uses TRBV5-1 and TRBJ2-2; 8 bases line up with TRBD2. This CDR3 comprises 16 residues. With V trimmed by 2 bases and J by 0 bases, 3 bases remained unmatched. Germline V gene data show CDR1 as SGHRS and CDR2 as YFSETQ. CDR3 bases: TGCGCCAGCAGCTTTATTAGCGGGACGAACACCGGGGAGCTGTTTTTT. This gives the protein CASSFISGTNTGELFF.

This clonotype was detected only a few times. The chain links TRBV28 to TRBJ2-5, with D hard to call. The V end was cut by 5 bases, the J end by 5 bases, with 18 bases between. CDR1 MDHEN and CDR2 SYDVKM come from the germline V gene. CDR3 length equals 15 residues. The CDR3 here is CASSKPSEVKETQYF. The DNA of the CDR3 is TGTGCCAGCAGTAAGCCTTCTGAGGTAAAGGAGACCCAGTACTTC. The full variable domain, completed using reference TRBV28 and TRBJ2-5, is DVKVTQSSRYLVKRTGEKVFLECVQDMDHENMFWYRQDPGLGLRLIYFSYDVKMKEKGDIPEGYSVSREKKERFSLILESASTNQTSMYLCASSKPSEVKETQYFGPGTRLLVL.

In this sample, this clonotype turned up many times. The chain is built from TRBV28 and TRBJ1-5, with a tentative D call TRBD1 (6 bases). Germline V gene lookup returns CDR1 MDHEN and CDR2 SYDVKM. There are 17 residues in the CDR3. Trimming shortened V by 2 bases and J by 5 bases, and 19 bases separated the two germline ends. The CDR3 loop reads CASSLLPGSGEDQPQHF. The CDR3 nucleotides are TGTGCCAGCAGTTTACTCCCGGGGTCAGGGGAGGATCAGCCCCAGCATTTT.

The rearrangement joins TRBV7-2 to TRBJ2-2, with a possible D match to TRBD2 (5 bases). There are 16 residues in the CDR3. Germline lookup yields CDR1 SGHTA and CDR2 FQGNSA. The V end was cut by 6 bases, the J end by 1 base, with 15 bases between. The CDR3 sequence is CASRDFGGGNTGELFF. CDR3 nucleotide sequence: TGTGCCAGCAGGGACTTCGGCGGAGGGAACACCGGGGAGCTGTTTTTT.

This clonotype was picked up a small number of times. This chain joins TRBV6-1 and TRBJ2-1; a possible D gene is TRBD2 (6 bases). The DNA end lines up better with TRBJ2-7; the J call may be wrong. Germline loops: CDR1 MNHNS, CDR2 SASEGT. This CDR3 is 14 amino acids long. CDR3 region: CASSPQEGGYEQYF. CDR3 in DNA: TGTGCCAGCAGTCCCCAGGAGGGAGGCTACGAGCAGTACTTC.